This T cell receptor (beta chain) was documented in a study of blood T cell repertoires in COVID-19. Looking at the study overall: The study drew acute and convalescent COVID-19 samples from the United States, Italy and Spain.

The CDR3 is 12 residues long. CDR1 and CDR2 (germline): SQVTM, ANQGSEA. V dropped 2 bases and J dropped 6; count of bases not matched to a gene: 1. This table comes from immunoSEQ multiplex PCR, and its TCRdb copy is limited to in-frame clones, with some not included. The data show 200,000 to 250,000 clones, with 80% to 90% seen just once and 1.5% held by the top ten. Sequencing input: peripheral blood. This TCR was recovered from a young man with active or convalescent COVID-19. The chain combines TRBV29-1 with TRBJ2-7, with 10 bases fitting TRBD2. CDR3 sequence reads: CSVELAGAEQYF. As DNA, the CDR3 is TGCAGCGTTGAACTAGCGGGAGCCGAGCAGTACTTC.